Below are 30 T cell receptor beta chains sequenced from a single sample in a study of cytomegalovirus exposure and HLA in healthy donors. Primers: 60 Vbeta forward and 13 Jbeta reverse. The data were produced by immunoSEQ multiplex PCR, yet TCRdb's version contains in-frame clones alone and is incomplete. The sample holds some 240,000 clones, about 90% seen once. The specimen sequenced was PBMCs. The origin of the receptors is a girl aged 2 to 9 in good health and CMV-seronegative.

The V and J genes are TRBV7-9 and TRBJ1-4; TRBD1 matches 11 bases. CDR1 and CDR2 from the germline V gene are SEHNR and FQNEAQ (reference sequence). The CDR3 is 15 residues long. The V segment lost 4 bases and the J segment 3 bases; nucleotides outside the gene matches: 1. The CDR3 DNA is TGTGCCAGCAGCTCGGGACAGGGGGCTAATGAAAAACTGTTTTTT. Residues: CASSSGQGANEKLFF.

The J gene is TRBJ1-1, the V gene TRBV15, with D possibly being TRBD1 (5 bases). The V and J ends lost 6 bases and 1 base respectively, with 9 bases between them. In germline, CDR1 is LNHNV, CDR2 YYDKDF (reference sequence). The CDR3 loop spans 13 amino acids. The CDR3 spells CATSYQGNTEAFF. In nucleotides, the CDR3 is TGTGCCACCAGTTATCAGGGGAACACTGAAGCTTTCTTT.

The rearrangement joins TRBV5-1 to TRBJ1-1; D remains ambiguous. Looked up from germline, CDR1 is SGHRS and CDR2 is YFSETQ. Trimming left V 4 bases short and J 2 bases short, with 9 bases between. The CDR3 contains 13 residues. This chain's CDR3 is CASSGEGNTEAFF. DNA for the CDR3: TGCGCCAGCAGCGGGGAGGGCAACACTGAAGCTTTCTTT.

The chain employs TRBV6-6 and TRBJ1-2; a weak D match, TRBD1 (5 bases). Trimming pared 7 bases from V and 1 base from J, leaving 13 bases between. This CDR3 comprises 14 residues. CDR1 is MNHNY and CDR2 is SVGAGI in the germline V gene (reference sequence). The CDR3 loop reads CASTLGQLNYGYTF. The CDR3, as DNA: TGTGCCAGCACCCTGGGGCAACTTAACTATGGCTACACCTTC.

This clone was seen once. V usage is TRBV5-4 and J usage is TRBJ2-7; D is undetermined. CDR3 size: 16 residues. Trimming removed 0 bases at V and 9 bases at J, with 22 bases between. In germline, CDR1 is SGHNT, CDR2 YYREEE (reference sequence). The CDR3 sequence is CASSLDGPFLGGGQYF. CDR3 sequence (DNA): TGTGCCAGCAGCTTGGACGGTCCCTTCTTAGGCGGTGGGCAGTACTTC.

V gene TRBV15 combines with J gene TRBJ2-1; 9 nucleotides align to TRBD2. The CDR3 is made up of 15 amino acids. V shed 3 bases and J 3 bases; nucleotides not matched to a gene: 3. Germline assignment: CDR1 LNHNV and CDR2 YYDKDF (reference sequence). The CDR3 coding sequence is TGTGCCACCAGCAGTACTAGCGGGTTCTACAATGAGCAGTTCTTC. Protein sequence: CATSSTSGFYNEQFF.

The chain employs TRBV27 and TRBJ2-2, with 8 bases matching TRBD1. From germline, CDR1 is MNHEY and CDR2 SMNVEV (reference sequence). CDR3 length: 14 residues. Trimming at V came to 8 bases and at J to 6 bases, leaving 8 bases not matched to a gene. CDR3 bases: TGTGCCAGCTCCAACAGGGGGGTGGCCGGGGAGCTGTTTTTT. Its protein is CASSNRGVAGELFF.

The rearrangement links TRBV5-5 to TRBJ2-3, with D unresolved. This CDR3 is built from 13 residues. Germline V CDR1 and CDR2: SGHKS, YYEKEE (reference sequence). V was cut by 4 bases and J by 7 bases, with 13 bases left in between. The CDR3 DNA sequence: TGTGCCAGCAGCCCGGTGGCGGCACATACGCAGTATTTT. Translated: CASSPVAAHTQYF.

This sequence joins TRBV5-6 and TRBJ2-5; 7 positions match TRBD1. The CDR3 runs to 15 residues. The junction had 11 bases not matched to a gene; V was cut back by 5 bases and J by 4 bases. In germline, CDR1 is SGHDT, CDR2 YYEEEE. Here the CDR3 DNA reads TGTGCCAGCAGTACTAACAGGGGTTTGGGAGAGACCCAGTACTTC. Translating it yields CASSTNRGLGETQYF.

This chain joins TRBV9 and TRBJ2-1, with 8 bases fitting TRBD2. This CDR3 is 15 amino acids long. Germline trimming cut 0 bases from V and 3 bases from J; bases unmatched to any gene: 2. Per germline, CDR1 SGDLS and CDR2 YYNGEE. In nucleotides, the CDR3 is TGTGCCAGCAGCGTAGCGGGGGGGAACTACAATGAGCAGTTCTTC. It translates to CASSVAGGNYNEQFF.

This CDR3 is CASSLALAYEQYF. Written as DNA, the CDR3 is TGTGCCAGCAGCTTAGCACTAGCCTACGAGCAGTACTTC. The chain carries TRBV7-2 and TRBJ2-7; possibly TRBD2 for D (5 bases). Trimming shortened V by 0 bases and J by 2 bases, and 5 bases separated the two germline ends. Germline CDR1 is SGHTA and CDR2 is FQGNSA. The CDR3 runs 13 residues.

About this clone: One junction end does not reproduce the germline sequence, and a read error may be involved. The CDR3 loop reads CASSPLAGGINKQFF. CDR3 nucleotide sequence: TGTGCCAGCAGTCCTTTAGCGGGAGGGATCAATAAGCAGTTCTTC. V gene TRBV27 combines with J gene TRBJ2-1; 11 bases are a match to TRBD2. Germline V gene sequence: CDR1 MNHEY, CDR2 SMNVEV (reference sequence). The CDR3 consists of 15 residues.

This clone is a singleton in its sample. The rearrangement joins TRBV14 to TRBJ2-1; D might be TRBD1 (5 bases). CDR1 is SGHDN, CDR2 FVKESK, per germline. Trimming took off 4 bases at V and 3 bases at J, with 13 bases between the two ends. The CDR3 has 15 amino acids. The CDR3 DNA is TGTGCCAGCAGCCTAAGGGGTGGATACTACAATGAGCAGTTCTTC. Protein sequence: CASSLRGGYYNEQFF.

The chain joins TRBV4-1 to TRBJ2-3, with a weak D call TRBD2 (6 bases). Per the germline V gene, CDR1 is MGHRA and CDR2 is YSYEKL. Trimming removed 1 base from V and 4 bases from J, with 6 bases in between. The CDR3 sequence is 13 residues long. The CDR3 DNA reads TGCGCCAGCAGCCAAGCGGGGGCAGATACGCAGTATTTT. This gives the protein CASSQAGADTQYF.

The chain couples TRBV6-6 to TRBJ2-2; no reliable D call. The V and J ends lost 5 bases and 0 bases respectively, with 7 bases between them. CDR3 length: 14 amino acids. Germline V gene data show CDR1 as MNHNY and CDR2 as SVGAGI (reference sequence). This chain's CDR3 is CASSVTTNTGELFF. The CDR3 DNA sequence: TGTGCCAGCAGTGTGACAACGAACACCGGGGAGCTGTTTTTT.

The V call is TRBV5-1, the J call TRBJ1-2; 7 bases are shared with TRBD1. The J segment lost 4 bases and the V segment lost 4 bases, leaving 7 bases of the junction unmatched. CDR1 is SGHRS, CDR2 YFSETQ, per germline. CDR3 length: 14 residues. The CDR3 region is CASSPGGGGYGYTF. Written as DNA, the CDR3 is TGCGCCAGCAGCCCGGGAGGGGGCGGCTATGGCTACACCTTC.

Comment on this clone: At one of its ends the junction is not consistent with the germline gene, which may arise from a read error. The rearrangement joins TRBV28 to TRBJ2-1; possible D gene TRBD1, 5 bases. The CDR3 is 15 residues long. From germline, CDR1 is MDHEN and CDR2 SYDVKM. This chain's CDR3 is CANSPTLQVKNEQFF. The CDR3 nucleotides read TGTGCCAACAGTCCTACCCTACAGGTGAAGAATGAGCAGTTCTTC.

J is TRBJ1-1 and V is TRBV14; 9 bases agree with TRBD1. Germline V gene lookup returns CDR1 SGHDN and CDR2 FVKESK. This CDR3 contains 15 residues. V shed 5 bases, J shed 4 bases, and the junction held 8 bases outside the gene matches. The CDR3 protein is CASSFSGQGGTEAFF. As DNA, the CDR3 is TGTGCCAGCAGCTTTTCGGGACAGGGAGGCACTGAAGCTTTCTTT.

The chain recombines TRBV9 with TRBJ2-5, with TRBD2 matching over 12 bases. The V and J ends lost 0 bases and 4 bases, in that order; junction bases with no gene match: 13. Germline V gene sequence: CDR1 SGDLS, CDR2 YYNGEE. CDR3 length: 19 residues. This chain's CDR3 is CASSVDPSGGGSRRETQYF. The CDR3 coding sequence is TGTGCCAGCAGCGTAGATCCTAGCGGGGGGGGTAGCCGGAGAGAGACCCAGTACTTC.

The chain has TRBV6-1 and TRBJ2-7, with D possibly being TRBD2 (7 bases). Germline CDR1 is MNHNS and CDR2 is SASEGT. This CDR3 comprises 14 residues. Trimming took 9 bases from V and 7 from J, leaving 22 bases between them. CDR3 coding DNA: TGTGCCAGTGAGGGGGGGAATCCCTCTCGGGAGCAGTACTTC. Translating it yields CASEGGNPSREQYF.

V gene TRBV19 combines with J gene TRBJ2-1; TRBD1 agrees at 8 bases. The junction had 4 bases not matched to a gene; V was cut back by 6 bases and J by 0 bases. The CDR3 runs 15 residues. CDR1 is LNHDA and CDR2 is SQIVND in the germline V gene (reference sequence). The CDR3 reads CASSDTGGSYNEQFF. CDR3 DNA sequence: TGTGCCAGTAGCGATACAGGGGGCTCCTACAATGAGCAGTTCTTC.

The chain combines TRBV5-8 with TRBJ2-1; D is possibly TRBD2 (5 bases). With 0 bases removed from V and 0 bases from J, the gap between germline ends came to 7 bases. Germline assignment: CDR1 SGHTS and CDR2 YDEGEE. The CDR3 length is 15 residues. The CDR3 nucleotides read TGTGCCAGCAGCTTGGAAGGGAGCTCCTACAATGAGCAGTTCTTC. Translated, it gives CASSLEGSSYNEQFF.

The chain carries TRBV20-1 and TRBJ1-1; unclear D gene. CDR3 size: 11 residues. Between the trimmed V and J ends, which lost 4 bases and 4 bases, there was a span of 7 bases. The germline V gene encodes CDR1 DFQATT and CDR2 SNEGSKA (reference sequence). This chain's CDR3 is CSAKFGTEAFF. CDR3 bases: TGCAGTGCTAAATTCGGCACTGAAGCTTTCTTT.

CDR3 residues: CASSLVEAYGYTF. DNA of the CDR3: TGTGCCAGCAGCTTAGTAGAGGCCTATGGCTACACCTTC. The chain uses TRBV7-8 and TRBJ1-2, with no clear D. The germline V gene encodes CDR1 SGHVS and CDR2 FQNEAQ. Between the trimmed V and J ends, which lost 1 base and 4 bases, there was a span of 7 bases. CDR3 length: 13 residues.

V usage is TRBV6-1 and J usage is TRBJ2-3, with TRBD1 matching 9 bases. The CDR3 extends over 13 amino acids. Germline CDR1 is MNHNS and CDR2 is SASEGT. Germline trimming cut 4 bases from V and 6 bases from J; bases unmatched to any gene: 2. CDR3 region: CASSGGTGDTQYF. The CDR3 coding sequence is TGTGCCAGCAGTGGCGGGACAGGGGATACGCAGTATTTT.

The V gene is TRBV6-1, the J gene TRBJ2-7; D is uncertain. Germline assignment: CDR1 MNHNS and CDR2 SASEGT. CDR3 length: 13 residues. Trimming shortened V by 1 base and J by 4 bases, and 8 bases separated the two germline ends. CDR3 DNA: TGTGCCAGCAGTGAAGGTATCAGTTACGAGCAGTACTTC. Protein: CASSEGISYEQYF.

The CDR3 loop reads CASSYSEVRETQYF. CDR3 bases: TGTGCCAGCAGTTACTCGGAGGTCCGGGAGACCCAGTACTTC. The rearrangement uses TRBV6-5 and TRBJ2-5; perhaps TRBD2 as D (5 bases). The germline V gene has CDR1 MNHEY and CDR2 SVGAGI. V lost 0 bases and J lost 5, with 10 bases in between. The CDR3 has 14 amino acids.

This rearrangement joins TRBV5-4 to TRBJ1-3; D is perhaps TRBD1 (6 bases). Trimming took 3 bases from V and 3 from J, leaving 13 bases between them. The CDR3 spans 15 residues. The germline gives CDR1 SGHNT, CDR2 YYREEE (reference sequence). Here the CDR3 DNA reads TGTGCCAGCAGCTCAAGGGGGGGTGGTGGAAACACCATATATTTT. Its translation is CASSSRGGGGNTIYF.

The chain uses TRBV27 and TRBJ2-1, with TRBD2 matching 12 bases. The germline V gene has CDR1 MNHEY and CDR2 SMNVEV (reference sequence). Unmatched junction bases numbered 12, after V lost 4 bases and J lost 5 bases. The CDR3 covers 18 residues. The CDR3 nucleotides read TGTGCCAGCAGTTCCCTCCCCCCTCTAGCGGGGGGGGACAATGAGCAGTTCTTC. Its translation is CASSSLPPLAGGDNEQFF.

V usage is TRBV20-1 and J usage is TRBJ2-7; no clear D. V was cut by 3 bases and J by 5 bases, with 8 bases left in between. The CDR3 has 11 amino acids. Germline V lookup: CDR1 DFQATT, CDR2 SNEGSKA (reference sequence). The CDR3 coding sequence is TGCAGTGCTAGGTTCCGGGACGAGCAGTACTTC. Translating gives CSARFRDEQYF.